These T cell receptor beta chains were read from a single sample in a study of blood T cell repertoires in COVID-19. Clones were read by immunoSEQ multiplex PCR, and TCRdb kept only the in-frame ones, dropping some. In the table there are roughly 230,000 clones, 80% to 90% of which are singletons. The sequencing input was PBMCs or T cells enriched from blood (not recorded which). The source of these receptors is a woman aged 50 to 60 who had been exposed to COVID-19. Both conserved end residues are part of each CDR3. Each record gives: CDR3 length, clone size, J gene, D gene, V gene, CDR3 protein, CDR3 DNA. D genes are given only for firm matches. Clone size appears in some rows only: once, few, many, or a class for an expanded clone.

CDR3 length: 13
clone size: -
J gene: TRBJ1-2
D gene: -
V gene: TRBV3-1/TRBV3-2
CDR3 protein: CASSLKIDYGYTF
CDR3 DNA: TGTGCCAGCAGCCTCAAAATAGACTATGGCTACACCTTC

CDR3 length: 14
clone size: -
J gene: TRBJ2-3
D gene: TRBD2
V gene: TRBV10-3
CDR3 protein: CAIRSGGNSDTQYF
CDR3 DNA: TGTGCCATCAGGAGCGGGGGTAATTCGGATACGCAGTATTTT

CDR3 length: 11
clone size: -
J gene: TRBJ1-4
D gene: -
V gene: TRBV20-1
CDR3 protein: CSAGGDSDVFF
CDR3 DNA: TGCAGTGCCGGGGGGGATTCGGACGTGTTTTTT

CDR3 length: 13
clone size: once
J gene: TRBJ1-5
D gene: -
V gene: TRBV2
CDR3 protein: CASSEIQKQPQHF
CDR3 DNA: TGTGCCAGCAGTGAAATTCAGAAGCAGCCCCAGCATTTT

CDR3 length: 15
clone size: -
J gene: TRBJ2-7
D gene: TRBD1
V gene: TRBV11-2
CDR3 protein: CASSLVQGAPYEQYF
CDR3 DNA: TGTGCCAGCAGCCTAGTACAGGGGGCGCCTTACGAGCAGTACTTC

CDR3 length: 15
clone size: -
J gene: TRBJ1-1
D gene: TRBD1
V gene: TRBV18
CDR3 protein: CASSPLGQLGSEAFF
CDR3 DNA: TGTGCCAGCTCACCATTGGGACAGTTAGGAAGCGAAGCTTTCTTT

CDR3 length: 13
clone size: few
J gene: TRBJ2-3
D gene: -
V gene: TRBV5-1
CDR3 protein: CASSSPPGDTQYF
CDR3 DNA: TGCGCCAGCAGCTCCCCCCCCGGGGATACGCAGTATTTT

CDR3 length: 16
clone size: -
J gene: TRBJ1-2
D gene: TRBD1
V gene: TRBV18
CDR3 protein: CASSPWGQGPNYGYTF
CDR3 DNA: TGTGCCAGCTCACCATGGGGACAGGGTCCTAACTATGGCTACACCTTC

CDR3 length: 15
clone size: -
J gene: TRBJ1-1
D gene: -
V gene: TRBV27
CDR3 protein: CASSLNREMNTEAFF
CDR3 DNA: TGTGCCAGCAGTTTGAACAGGGAGATGAACACTGAAGCTTTCTTT

CDR3 length: 14
clone size: -
J gene: TRBJ1-4
D gene: TRBD1
V gene: TRBV18
CDR3 protein: CASSSTGSGEKLFF
CDR3 DNA: TGTGCCAGCTCTTCGACAGGGTCCGGGGAAAAACTGTTTTTT

CDR3 length: 11
clone size: -
J gene: TRBJ1-6
D gene: -
V gene: TRBV12-3/TRBV12-4
CDR3 protein: CASSLQGLLHF
CDR3 DNA: TGTGCCAGCAGTTTACAGGGACTCCTCCACTTT

CDR3 length: 15
clone size: -
J gene: TRBJ1-6
D gene: -
V gene: TRBV15
CDR3 protein: CATSRVWGGNSPLHF
CDR3 DNA: TGTGCCACCAGCAGAGTGTGGGGAGGAAATTCACCCCTCCACTTT

CDR3 length: 14
clone size: -
J gene: TRBJ1-3
D gene: -
V gene: TRBV5-1
CDR3 protein: CASSIGGSGNTIYF
CDR3 DNA: TGCGCCAGCAGCATAGGGGGCTCTGGAAACACCATATATTTT

CDR3 length: 13
clone size: -
J gene: TRBJ1-4
D gene: TRBD1
V gene: TRBV4-1
CDR3 protein: CASSLIQGEKLFF
CDR3 DNA: TGCGCCAGCAGCCTCATACAGGGGGAAAAACTGTTTTTT

CDR3 length: 15
clone size: -
J gene: TRBJ2-5
D gene: TRBD1
V gene: TRBV30
CDR3 protein: CAWSNTRQGEETQYF
CDR3 DNA: TGTGCCTGGAGTAACACACGGCAGGGGGAAGAGACCCAGTACTTC

CDR3 length: 13
clone size: few
J gene: TRBJ1-1
D gene: -
V gene: TRBV19
CDR3 protein: CASGQSLHTEAFF
CDR3 DNA: TGTGCCAGTGGCCAGTCGTTGCACACTGAAGCTTTCTTT

CDR3 length: 13
clone size: -
J gene: TRBJ2-7
D gene: TRBD1
V gene: TRBV11-1
CDR3 protein: CASSFWTGPEQYF
CDR3 DNA: TGTGCCAGCAGCTTCTGGACAGGGCCCGAGCAGTACTTC

CDR3 length: 16
clone size: once
J gene: TRBJ1-1
D gene: -
V gene: TRBV5-1
CDR3 protein: CASSESPGSPNTEAFF
CDR3 DNA: TGCGCCAGCAGCGAATCTCCCGGGAGCCCGAACACTGAAGCTTTCTTT

CDR3 length: 13
clone size: -
J gene: TRBJ1-3
D gene: TRBD1
V gene: TRBV30
CDR3 protein: CASQGAQGNTIYF
CDR3 DNA: TGTGCCTCCCAGGGGGCGCAGGGAAACACCATATATTTT

CDR3 length: 13
clone size: once
J gene: TRBJ2-1
D gene: TRBD1
V gene: TRBV4-3
CDR3 protein: CASSHDRGNEQFF
CDR3 DNA: TGCGCCAGCAGCCACGACAGGGGCAATGAGCAGTTCTTC

CDR3 length: 15
clone size: -
J gene: TRBJ1-5
D gene: TRBD1
V gene: TRBV6-5
CDR3 protein: CASSPTATGGQPQHF
CDR3 DNA: TGTGCCAGCAGTCCGACGGCGACAGGGGGACAGCCCCAGCATTTT

CDR3 length: 13
clone size: -
J gene: TRBJ2-5
D gene: -
V gene: TRBV10-1
CDR3 protein: CASSEGGLETQYF
CDR3 DNA: TGCGCCAGCAGTGAGGGGGGCTTGGAGACCCAGTACTTC

CDR3 length: 14
clone size: -
J gene: TRBJ1-5
D gene: -
V gene: TRBV6-5
CDR3 protein: CASSPLLGNQPQHF
CDR3 DNA: TGTGCCAGCAGCCCACTCTTAGGCAATCAGCCCCAGCATTTT

CDR3 length: 13
clone size: -
J gene: TRBJ1-1
D gene: -
V gene: TRBV5-1
CDR3 protein: CASSQQLNTEAFF
CDR3 DNA: TGCGCCAGCAGCCAACAGTTGAACACTGAAGCTTTCTTT

CDR3 length: 13
clone size: -
J gene: TRBJ2-7
D gene: -
V gene: TRBV29-1
CDR3 protein: CSVGTIGSYEQYF
CDR3 DNA: TGCAGCGTTGGTACTATCGGCAGCTACGAGCAGTACTTC

CDR3 length: 14
clone size: -
J gene: TRBJ2-7
D gene: -
V gene: TRBV30
CDR3 protein: CAWRGKGHTYEQYF
CDR3 DNA: TGTGCCTGGCGAGGAAAAGGACACACCTACGAGCAGTACTTC

CDR3 length: 16
clone size: -
J gene: TRBJ2-1
D gene: TRBD2
V gene: TRBV7-3
CDR3 protein: CASSLTLASGGAEQFF
CDR3 DNA: TGTGCCAGCAGCTTAACGTTGGCTAGCGGGGGGGCCGAGCAGTTCTTC

CDR3 length: 14
clone size: -
J gene: TRBJ1-2
D gene: -
V gene: TRBV5-6
CDR3 protein: CASSFASPNYGYTF
CDR3 DNA: TGTGCCAGCAGCTTCGCCAGTCCTAACTATGGCTACACCTTC

CDR3 length: 13
clone size: -
J gene: TRBJ2-1
D gene: -
V gene: TRBV5-6
CDR3 protein: CASRRGAYNEQFF
CDR3 DNA: TGTGCCAGCAGACGGGGAGCCTACAATGAGCAGTTCTTC

CDR3 length: 14
clone size: -
J gene: TRBJ2-3
D gene: -
V gene: TRBV10-3
CDR3 protein: CAIQRGGRTDTQYF
CDR3 DNA: TGTGCCATCCAGAGGGGGGGGCGTACAGATACGCAGTATTTT

CDR3 length: 17
clone size: -
J gene: TRBJ1-5
D gene: TRBD1
V gene: TRBV19
CDR3 protein: CASTDRGKGRLKQPQHF
CDR3 DNA: TGTGCCAGTACCGACAGGGGGAAAGGTCGGTTGAAGCAGCCCCAGCATTTT

CDR3 length: 13
clone size: -
J gene: TRBJ1-1
D gene: -
V gene: TRBV29-1
CDR3 protein: CSVRTGTNTEAFF
CDR3 DNA: TGCAGCGTCCGAACAGGGACGAACACTGAAGCTTTCTTT

CDR3 length: 15
clone size: -
J gene: TRBJ2-3
D gene: -
V gene: TRBV5-1
CDR3 protein: CASSLRGVDTDTQYF
CDR3 DNA: TGCGCCAGCAGCCTCAGGGGAGTGGACACAGATACGCAGTATTTT

CDR3 length: 15
clone size: few
J gene: TRBJ1-3
D gene: -
V gene: TRBV5-6
CDR3 protein: CASSLWTHSGNTIYF
CDR3 DNA: TGTGCCAGCAGCTTGTGGACACACTCTGGAAACACCATATATTTT

CDR3 length: 16
clone size: once
J gene: TRBJ1-6
D gene: -
V gene: TRBV11-1
CDR3 protein: CASSLAPEGSNSPLHF
CDR3 DNA: TGTGCCAGCAGCTTAGCGCCGGAGGGTTCGAATTCACCCCTCCACTTT

CDR3 length: 16
clone size: -
J gene: TRBJ2-7
D gene: TRBD1
V gene: TRBV18
CDR3 protein: CASSRYLTGSSYEQYF
CDR3 DNA: TGTGCCAGCTCCCGATACCTGACAGGGTCCTCCTACGAGCAGTACTTC

CDR3 length: 16
clone size: once
J gene: TRBJ1-1
D gene: TRBD1
V gene: TRBV7-9
CDR3 protein: CASSPRTGGEATEAFF
CDR3 DNA: TGTGCCAGCAGCCCCAGGACAGGGGGCGAGGCCACTGAAGCTTTCTTT

CDR3 length: 13
clone size: few
J gene: TRBJ1-5
D gene: -
V gene: TRBV6-1
CDR3 protein: CASSEARNQPQHF
CDR3 DNA: TGTGCCAGCAGTGAAGCCCGTAATCAGCCCCAGCATTTT

CDR3 length: 16
clone size: -
J gene: TRBJ1-4
D gene: TRBD1
V gene: TRBV7-9
CDR3 protein: CASSLGQGGTNEKLFF
CDR3 DNA: TGTGCCAGCAGCTTAGGACAGGGGGGAACTAATGAAAAACTGTTTTTT

CDR3 length: 14
clone size: -
J gene: TRBJ2-2
D gene: TRBD2
V gene: TRBV6-4
CDR3 protein: CASRGTSSVGELFF
CDR3 DNA: TGTGCCAGCAGGGGGACTAGCTCGGTCGGGGAGCTGTTTTTT

CDR3 length: 15
clone size: -
J gene: TRBJ1-2
D gene: TRBD1
V gene: TRBV6-5
CDR3 protein: CASSYRGQALEGYTF
CDR3 DNA: TGTGCCAGCAGTTACCGGGGACAGGCCCTGGAGGGCTACACCTTC

CDR3 length: 15
clone size: -
J gene: TRBJ1-2
D gene: -
V gene: TRBV30
CDR3 protein: CAWRRRRGPGFGYTF
CDR3 DNA: TGTGCCTGGAGGCGGAGGCGGGGGCCGGGTTTTGGCTACACCTTC